This TCR beta chain was sequenced during a study of T cell clonotyping in hematopoietic cell transplantation. Clones were sequenced by immunoSEQ multiplex PCR, and TCRdb holds only the in-frame ones, with some missing. The repertoire holds several thousand clones, with around a fifth as singletons. This clone was counted only a few times. This sequence was found in a male patient in his late teens or twenties who had an allogeneic stem cell transplant, so the T cells may come from the graft donor. Some clones in this sample may be carry-over from other donors' samples. The specimen was PBMCs, collected 180 days after allogeneic stem cell transplant.

In DNA form, the CDR3 reads TGTGCCAGCAGTTATTCCGGGACAGGCAATTCACCCCTCCACTTT. Translating it yields CASSYSGTGNSPLHF. The chain is built from TRBV6-6 and TRBJ1-6, with 8 bases matching TRBD1. This CDR3 comprises 15 residues. Germline V lookup: CDR1 MNHNY, CDR2 SVGAGI (reference sequence). The J segment lost 7 bases and the V segment lost 3 bases, leaving 5 bases of the junction unmatched.